This record covers a single T cell receptor (beta chain). A read error may produce the germline difference seen at one junction end. The CDR3 extends over 16 amino acids. Germline CDR1 is SGHTS and CDR2 is YDEGEE. The data were obtained in a study of control samples from healthy donors and cancer patients. Repertoires were generated with immunoSEQ multiplex PCR, while TCRdb's copy carries only in-frame clones and drops some. The table has about 130,000 clones, about 95% seen once; the top ten hold about 3.6%. Material for sequencing was blood. The chain joins TRBV5-8 to TRBJ1-3; D gene unclear. The clonotype originates from a man younger than 45 in good health. This CDR3 is CASSLDGVSSGSTIYF. The DNA for the CDR3 is TGTGCCAGCAGCTTGGACGGCGTAAGCTCTGGAAGCACCATATATTTT. The full variable domain, in which reference TRBV5-8 and TRBJ1-3 provide the parts outside the CDR3, is EAGVTQSPTHLIKTRGQQATLRCSPISGHTSVYWYQQALGLGLQFLLWYDEGEERNRGNFPPRFSGRQFPNYSSELNVNALELEDSALYLCASSLDGVSSGSTIYFGEGSWLTVV.